These T cell receptor beta chains were read from a single sample in a study of Ad26.COV2.S vaccination and SARS-CoV-2 variants. Produced via immunoSEQ multiplex PCR; TCRdb's table is partial and in-frame only. This sample has some 270,000 clones; roughly 89% occur once, and the top ten carry 2.5% to 3.5%. The source was peripheral blood, collected in a trial of Ad26.COV2.S vaccine versus placebo. The receptors stem from a person between 18 and 59 years old who received the Ad26.COV2.S COVID-19 vaccine or a placebo. The CDR3 runs from the conserved cysteine through the conserved F or W. Fields, in order: J gene, D gene, clone size, V gene, CDR3 protein, CDR3 DNA. A D gene is named only where the DNA matches it firmly. A clone size is listed for some rows: how often the clone was seen (once, few, many), or a class if it is expanded.

TRBJ2-7 | - | few | TRBV4-1 | CASSKTPGRSYEQYF | TGCGCCAGCAGCAAGACGCCGGGACGGTCCTACGAGCAGTACTTC
TRBJ2-1 | TRBD2 | few | TRBV7-9 | CAIQGLAGGKEEQFF | TGTGCCATCCAAGGACTAGCGGGAGGAAAGGAGGAGCAGTTCTTC
TRBJ2-1 | - | - | TRBV19 | CASSFFSGSSYNEQFF | TGTGCCAGTAGTTTCTTTAGCGGCTCATCCTACAATGAGCAGTTCTTC
TRBJ1-3 | TRBD1 | - | TRBV7-9 | CASSFYRGNSNTIYF | TGTGCCAGCAGCTTCTACAGGGGGAACAGCAACACCATATATTTT
TRBJ1-2 | TRBD1 | - | TRBV6-6 | CASSHQMTGGRPYGYTF | TGTGCCAGCAGTCACCAAATGACAGGGGGCAGGCCCTATGGCTACACCTTC
TRBJ2-5 | - | - | TRBV4-2 | CASSQEVGNQGGKYF | TGTGCCAGCAGCCAAGAAGTGGGTAACCAGGGGGGGAAGTACTTC
TRBJ1-1 | TRBD1 | once | TRBV15 | CATSVRQGRTEAFF | TGTGCCACCAGCGTACGACAGGGTCGGACTGAAGCTTTCTTT
TRBJ1-3 | - | - | TRBV21-1 | CASSKSVDRGVAGNTIYF | TGTGCCAGCAGCAAAAGCGTGGACAGGGGGGTTGCTGGAAACACCATATATTTT
TRBJ2-2 | TRBD2 | - | TRBV9 | CASSVGGRTNTGELFF | TGTGCCAGCAGCGTAGGCGGGAGAACGAACACCGGGGAGCTGTTTTTT
TRBJ1-1 | TRBD1 | - | TRBV10-2 | CASSDTGGLFEAFF | TGCGCCAGCAGTGATACAGGGGGCTTGTTTGAAGCTTTCTTT
TRBJ2-1 | - | few | TRBV7-3 | CASSPQGGPNEQFF | TGTGCCAGCAGCCCCCAGGGGGGGCCCAATGAGCAGTTCTTC
TRBJ1-5 | - | - | TRBV3-1/TRBV3-2 | CASSQGRGSNQPQHF | TGTGCCAGCAGCCAAGGCCGGGGGAGCAATCAGCCCCAGCATTTT
TRBJ2-3 | - | - | TRBV2 | CASSDTAGTDTQYF | TGTGCCAGCAGTGATACTGCGGGCACAGATACGCAGTATTTT
TRBJ2-7 | TRBD1 | - | TRBV6-5 | CASSYRTGSREQYF | TGTGCCAGCAGTTACCGGACAGGGAGTAGGGAGCAGTACTTC
TRBJ1-6 | - | - | TRBV18 | CASSPKQNNSPLHF | TGTGCCAGCTCACCGAAACAGAATAATTCACCCCTCCACTTT
TRBJ1-3 | - | - | TRBV11-3 | CASSPDGGNTIYF | TGTGCCAGCAGCCCAGACGGTGGAAACACCATATATTTT
TRBJ2-3 | - | - | TRBV7-3 | CASSFDTDTQYF | TGTGCCAGCAGCTTCGACACAGATACGCAGTATTTT
TRBJ1-4 | TRBD1 | once | TRBV7-2 | CASSLLGTGYEKLFF | TGTGCCAGCAGCTTACTCGGGACAGGGTATGAAAAACTGTTTTTT
TRBJ1-2 | - | once | TRBV11-2 | CASSLEGGIQGGYGYTF | TGTGCCAGCAGCTTAGAGGGCGGGATACAGGGTGGCTATGGCTACACCTTC
TRBJ1-1 | - | - | TRBV19 | CASSKRTVRGGPFEAFF | TGTGCCAGTAGTAAGAGGACAGTACGGGGCGGGCCCTTTGAAGCTTTCTTT
TRBJ1-2 | - | once | TRBV5-6 | CASSLPGSYGYTF | TGTGCCAGCAGCTTGCCAGGGAGCTATGGCTACACCTTC
TRBJ2-3 | TRBD1 | many | TRBV7-3 | CASSQGQGSNTQYF | TGTGCCAGCAGCCAGGGACAGGGCTCAAATACGCAGTATTTT
TRBJ1-4 | - | once | TRBV2 | CASNGEKLFF | TGTGCCAGCAATGGAGAAAAACTGTTTTTT
TRBJ1-2 | TRBD1 | - | TRBV5-6 | CASSLGQGGMLGYGYTF | TGTGCCAGCAGCTTGGGACAGGGCGGGATGTTGGGATATGGCTACACCTTC
TRBJ1-4 | TRBD1 | - | TRBV5-8 | CASSNGTGGPRTNEKLFF | TGTGCCAGCAGTAACGGGACAGGGGGCCCGCGAACTAATGAAAAACTGTTTTTT
TRBJ1-2 | - | - | TRBV5-5 | CASSSNADPINYGYTF | TGTGCCAGCAGCTCCAACGCGGATCCAATTAACTATGGCTACACCTTC
TRBJ1-6 | - | - | TRBV7-9 | CASSFDSPYNSPLHF | TGTGCCAGCAGCTTCGACAGCCCCTATAATTCACCCCTCCACTTT
TRBJ2-2 | - | - | TRBV30 | CAWSLDSTGELFF | TGTGCCTGGAGCTTGGACAGTACCGGGGAGCTGTTTTTT
TRBJ1-2 | TRBD1 | - | TRBV5-6 | CASSSLMVGTGDYGYTF | TGTGCCAGCAGCTCACTAATGGTTGGGACAGGGGACTATGGCTACACCTTC
TRBJ2-3 | - | - | TRBV24-1 | CATSDSERITDTQYF | TGTGCCACCAGTGATTCGGAGCGGATCACAGATACGCAGTATTTT
TRBJ2-1 | TRBD2 | - | TRBV7-9 | CASSSSGGAGEQFF | TGTGCCAGCAGCAGTAGCGGGGGGGCCGGTGAGCAGTTCTTC
TRBJ1-6 | - | - | TRBV15 | CATRGARNSPLHF | TGTGCCACCCGGGGGGCGCGTAATTCACCCCTCCACTTT